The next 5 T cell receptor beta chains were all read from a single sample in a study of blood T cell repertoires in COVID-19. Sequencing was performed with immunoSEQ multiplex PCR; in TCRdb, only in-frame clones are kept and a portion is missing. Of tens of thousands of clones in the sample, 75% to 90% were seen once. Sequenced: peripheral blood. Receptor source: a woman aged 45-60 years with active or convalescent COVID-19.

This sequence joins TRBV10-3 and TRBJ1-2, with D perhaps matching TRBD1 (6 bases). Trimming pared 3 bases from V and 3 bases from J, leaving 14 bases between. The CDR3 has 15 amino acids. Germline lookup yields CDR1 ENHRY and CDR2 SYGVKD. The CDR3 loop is CAISDSQGWDYGYTF. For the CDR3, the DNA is TGTGCCATCAGTGATTCACAGGGTTGGGACTATGGCTACACCTTC.

The CDR3: CASSPIGGDNIQYF. As DNA, the CDR3 is TGTGCCAGCAGCCCGATCGGGGGGGACAACATTCAGTACTTC. The chain has TRBV11-2 and TRBJ2-4; 8 positions agree with TRBD2. Trimming removed 5 bases from V and 7 bases from J; junction bases left unmatched: 7. This CDR3 contains 14 residues. CDR1 SGHAT and CDR2 FQNNGV come from the germline V gene. Full variable domain (remainder filled in from reference TRBV11-2 and TRBJ2-4): EAGVAQSPRYKIIEKRQSVAFWCNPISGHATLYWYQQILGQGPKLLIQFQNNGVVDDSQLPKDRFSAERLKGVDSTLKIQPAKLEDSAVYLCASSPIGGDNIQYFGAGTRLSVL.

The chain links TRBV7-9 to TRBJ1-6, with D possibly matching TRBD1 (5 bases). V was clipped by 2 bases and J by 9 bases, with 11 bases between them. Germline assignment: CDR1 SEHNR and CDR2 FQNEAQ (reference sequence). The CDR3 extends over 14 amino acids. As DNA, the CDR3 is TGTGCCAGCAGCTTAAGACAGATAAGTTCACCCCTCCACTTT. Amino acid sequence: CASSLRQISSPLHF. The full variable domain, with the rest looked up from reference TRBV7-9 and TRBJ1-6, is DTGVSQNPRHKITKRGQNVTFRCDPISEHNRLYWYRQTLGQGPEFLTYFQNEAQLEKSRLLSDRFSAERPKGSFSTLEIQRTEQGDSAMYLCASSLRQISSPLHFGNGTRLTVT.

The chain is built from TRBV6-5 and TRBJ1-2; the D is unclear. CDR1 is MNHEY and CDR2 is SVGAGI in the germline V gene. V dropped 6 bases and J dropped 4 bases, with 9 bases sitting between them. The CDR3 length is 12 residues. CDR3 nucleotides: TGTGCCAGCAGCCCCGACTCCTATGGCTACACCTTC. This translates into CASSPDSYGYTF.

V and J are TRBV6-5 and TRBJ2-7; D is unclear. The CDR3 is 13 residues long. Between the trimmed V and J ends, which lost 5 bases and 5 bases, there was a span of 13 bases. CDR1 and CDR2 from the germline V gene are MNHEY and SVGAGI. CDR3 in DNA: TGTGCCAGCAGTAAATCGGGTGTCCACGAGCAGTACTTC. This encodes CASSKSGVHEQYF.